In this sample, the clone carrying this TCR beta chain turned up once. This CDR3 is built from 14 residues. Germline V gene sequence: CDR1 SEHNR, CDR2 FQNEAQ (reference sequence). V was clipped by 1 base and J by 10 bases; unmatched bases: 4. The entry originates in a study of blood T cell repertoires in COVID-19. Produced via immunoSEQ multiplex PCR; TCRdb's table is partial and in-frame only. The table shows 250,000 to 350,000 clones, with almost 90% occurring only once. Adults between about 18 and 89 years of age took part from about 24 US areas. The chain combines TRBV7-9 with TRBJ1-5; TRBD1 aligns across 10 bases. The receptor comes from a woman between 18 and 29 years old with acute COVID-19. Sequenced: PBMCs or T cells enriched from blood (not recorded which). The CDR3 region is CASSLVGTGDPQHF. In DNA form, the CDR3 reads TGTGCCAGCAGCTTAGTAGGGACAGGGGACCCCCAGCATTTT.